What follows is one TCR beta chain and its context. The antigen is not known. This CDR3 is built from 15 residues. The germline V gene has CDR1 SGHNT and CDR2 YYREEE (reference sequence). Trimming took off 5 bases at V and 5 bases at J, with 19 bases between the two ends. These data come from a study of Ad26.COV2.S vaccination and SARS-CoV-2 variants. Overall study results and limits: The study found similar non-spike TCR breadth in vaccine and placebo recipients. It is possible that the TCR breadth and depth analyses underestimated the total T cell responses.

Here immunoSEQ multiplex PCR was the method, and the copy in TCRdb shows in-frame clones only, minus some. The sample gives 250,000 to 300,000 clones, more than 70% of which show up once; about 3.5% is in the top ten. This sample's treatment: approximately 18 received Ad26.COV2.S at low or high dose, single or two shots; about 5 received placebo; per-sample allocation not given. Collection of samples fell on day 63 after the first vaccine or placebo injection. The sequencing here drew on peripheral blood, taken in a trial of Ad26.COV2.S vaccine versus placebo. V is TRBV5-4 and J is TRBJ1-1; D is possibly TRBD1 (5 bases). The receptor was derived from a person aged 18-65 years who received the Ad26.COV2.S COVID-19 vaccine or a placebo. The CDR3 region has the DNA TGTGCCAGCAGGCCGCGGGGCAACCTAGGGACTGAAGCTTTCTTT. Translation: CASRPRGNLGTEAFF. The full variable domain, with the rest looked up from reference TRBV5-4 and TRBJ1-1, is ETGVTQSPTHLIKTRGQQVTLRCSSQSGHNTVSWYQQALGQGPQFIFQYYREEENGRGNFPPRFSGLQFPNYSSELNVNALELDDSALYLCASRPRGNLGTEAFFGQGTRLTVV.